These 18 T cell receptor beta chains were sequenced from one sample in a study of beta chain features in type 1 diabetes. The investigators reverse transcribed all of the isolated RNA, so they sequenced expressed TCRB transcripts. TCRdb's table, derived via immunoSEQ multiplex PCR, lists solely in-frame clones and lacks some. There are almost 350,000 clones in the sample; roughly 21% occur only once, and approximately 0.043% lies in the top ten. Sequencing was performed on naive CD4+ T cells from blood. These receptors all stem from a woman under 30 in good health.

The V and J genes are TRBV6-4 and TRBJ2-3; tentative D call: TRBD2 (5 bases). The CDR3 is 14 amino acids. V was trimmed by 2 bases and J by 10 bases, leaving 16 bases between them. The germline V gene has CDR1 MRHNA and CDR2 SNTAGT. CDR3 sequence (DNA): TGTGCCAGCAGTGACGAGGGTCGGAGCACTCCGCAGTATTTT. Protein: CASSDEGRSTPQYF.

This clone was seen a few times. Different DNA sequences within this sample yield the same CDR3. This chain connects TRBV9 to TRBJ2-3; 14 bases fit TRBD2. Trimming took 0 bases from V and 3 from J; bases not matched to a gene: 0. The CDR3 is made up of 16 amino acids. Germline V gene lookup returns CDR1 SGDLS and CDR2 YYNGEE. This CDR3 reads CASSVGLAGGTDTQYF. The CDR3 bases are TGTGCCAGCAGCGTAGGACTAGCGGGAGGGACAGATACGCAGTATTTT.

This chain connects TRBV9 to TRBJ2-7, with a tentative D call TRBD2 (6 bases). Germline V gene sequence: CDR1 SGDLS, CDR2 YYNGEE. The CDR3 sequence is 15 residues long. V lost 0 bases, J lost 7 bases, and 17 bases lay in between. CDR3 region: CASSVGSGGGLEQYF. CDR3 bases: TGTGCCAGCAGCGTAGGTAGCGGAGGAGGATTAGAGCAGTACTTC.

The rearrangement links TRBV25-1 to TRBJ1-3, with D possibly TRBD1 on 6 matching bases. The V end lost 9 bases, the J end lost 0 bases, and 9 bases lay between the germline ends. The CDR3 spans 13 residues. Germline loops: CDR1 MGHDK, CDR2 SYGVNS. CDR3 in amino acids: CARRDTSGNTIYF. CDR3 DNA sequence: TGTGCCAGGAGGGACACCTCTGGAAACACCATATATTTT. Using reference TRBV25-1 and TRBJ1-3 for the parts outside the CDR3, the full variable domain is EADIYQTPRYLVIGTGKKITLECSQTMGHDKMYWYQQDPGMELHLIHYSYGVNSTEKGDLSSESTVSRIRTEHFPLTLESARPSHTSQYLCARRDTSGNTIYFGEGSWLTVV.

This clone was counted only a few times. The chain carries TRBV5-4 and TRBJ2-2; 8 bases align to TRBD2. Germline V CDR1 and CDR2: SGHNT, YYREEE (reference sequence). The CDR3 consists of 16 residues. The junction had 5 bases not matched to a gene; V was cut back by 0 bases and J by 4 bases. Written as DNA, the CDR3 is TGTGCCAGCAGCTTGGTAGACGGGAGGGCCACCGGGGAGCTGTTTTTT. It is translated as CASSLVDGRATGELFF.

This clone has just a few counts. This chain uses TRBV23-1 with TRBJ2-7, with D perhaps TRBD2 (7 bases). TRBV23-1 has ORF status, its function being uncertain. The CDR3 has 16 residues. Trimming removed 3 bases from V and 5 bases from J, with 20 bases in between. In DNA, the CDR3 is TGCGCCAGCAGTCAGCTTCGCGGGGGCTGCCCCCACGAGCAGTACTTC. Residues: CASSQLRGGCPHEQYF.

V gene TRBV6-6 combines with J gene TRBJ2-1, with D uncertain. V was pared by 6 bases and J by 4 bases, with 7 bases between. This CDR3 spans 12 amino acids. The germline V gene encodes CDR1 MNHNY and CDR2 SVGAGI (reference sequence). This CDR3 is CASSSVYNEQFF. The CDR3 DNA follows: TGTGCCAGCAGCTCAGTGTACAATGAGCAGTTCTTC.

The genes are TRBV30 and TRBJ1-4, with unresolved D. In germline, CDR1 is GTSNPN, CDR2 SVGIG (reference sequence). This CDR3 is 13 amino acids long. The V and J ends lost 0 bases and 8 bases respectively, with 10 bases between them. The CDR3, as DNA: TGTGCCTGGAGTGTGACGAGTAGCGAAAAACTGTTTTTT. Translated, it gives CAWSVTSSEKLFF.

The rearrangement joins TRBV5-1 to TRBJ2-7; no clear D. Looked up from germline, CDR1 is SGHRS and CDR2 is YFSETQ. CDR3 length: 13 amino acids. Between the trimmed V and J ends, which lost 4 bases and 1 base, there was a span of 9 bases. The CDR3 sequence: CASSVTSSYEQYF. As DNA, the CDR3 is TGCGCCAGCAGCGTCACATCTTCCTACGAGCAGTACTTC.

The chain carries TRBV7-9 and TRBJ2-1, with D maybe TRBD1 (6 bases). The germline V gene encodes CDR1 SEHNR and CDR2 FQNEAQ (reference sequence). This CDR3 contains 15 residues. V was trimmed by 5 bases and J by 4 bases, leaving 15 bases between them. The CDR3 nucleotides read TGTGCCAGCAGCCCCAGGGGCACTGAGTACAATGAGCAGTTCTTC. It yields the protein CASSPRGTEYNEQFF.

The chain joins TRBV5-1 to TRBJ1-6, with TRBD1 matching over 8 bases. The CDR3 spans 13 residues. The junction had 7 bases not matched to a gene; V was cut back by 7 bases and J by 10 bases. Germline loops: CDR1 SGHRS, CDR2 YFSETQ. The CDR3 region has the DNA TGCGCCAGCGGTGGACAGGGAGGATCACCCCTCCACTTT. It is translated as CASGGQGGSPLHF.

In its sample, this clone was seen a few times. The chain recombines TRBV4-3 with TRBJ2-7; 8 bases agree with TRBD1. Germline V gene lookup returns CDR1 LGHNA and CDR2 YSLEER. CDR3 size: 15 residues. V shed 2 bases, J shed 2 bases, and the junction held 5 bases outside the gene matches. In DNA, the CDR3 is TGCGCCAGCAGCCAACACCGACAGGGGCCCTACGAGCAGTACTTC. Translation: CASSQHRQGPYEQYF.

This chain links TRBV9 with TRBJ2-5; 15 positions match TRBD2. This CDR3 is 16 amino acids long. CDR1 is SGDLS and CDR2 is YYNGEE in the germline V gene. With 4 bases clipped from V and 5 bases from J, the junction kept 6 bases outside the gene matches. The CDR3: CASSLGLAGGVETQYF. CDR3 DNA sequence: TGTGCCAGCAGCTTGGGACTAGCGGGGGGAGTCGAGACCCAGTACTTC.

This clone was observed a handful of times. The rearrangement joins TRBV11-3 to TRBJ2-1; D not resolved. V was shortened by 2 bases and J by 3 bases, with 14 bases between the two germline ends. The CDR3 is 16 residues long. Germline V gives CDR1 SGHNT, CDR2 YENEEA. The CDR3 loop reads CASSLIRSFDYNEQFF. Written as DNA, the CDR3 is TGTGCCAGCAGCTTAATTCGGTCCTTCGACTACAATGAGCAGTTCTTC.

This chain uses TRBV6-5 with TRBJ1-1; D unresolved. The CDR3 loop spans 16 amino acids. V was shortened by 0 bases and J by 4 bases, with 15 bases between the two germline ends. The germline gives CDR1 MNHEY, CDR2 SVGAGI. The CDR3 bases are TGTGCCAGCAGTTACTCGATCCCGGTCGATGCCACTGAAGCTTTCTTT. This sequence encodes CASSYSIPVDATEAFF.

The chain uses TRBV18 and TRBJ2-5; 9 bases line up with TRBD2. Germline V gene sequence: CDR1 KGHSH, CDR2 LQKENI. The CDR3 extends over 15 amino acids. Trimming cost V 3 bases and J 3 bases; bases outside gene matches: 5. The CDR3 DNA sequence: TGTGCCAGCTCACCGCGGGAGGGCCTCGAAGAGACCCAGTACTTC. Protein product: CASSPREGLEETQYF.

The chain uses TRBV4-3 and TRBJ1-2; 7 bases align to TRBD1. Germline V gene data show CDR1 as LGHNA and CDR2 as YSLEER. Trimming at V came to 4 bases and at J to 6 bases, leaving 8 bases not matched to a gene. The CDR3 has 14 amino acids. The CDR3 region has the DNA TGCGCCAGCAGCCTTGAGGGGCAGGGGGATGGCTACACCTTC. Protein product: CASSLEGQGDGYTF.

This clone has a handful of counts. This chain joins TRBV21-1 and TRBJ2-6; the table assigns TRBD2, which was not confirmed against the DNA. TRBV21-1 is a known pseudogene. The CDR3 spans 16 residues. Written as DNA, the CDR3 is TGTGCCAGCAGCAAAATCGGGGGGCCCGGGGCCAACGTCCTGACTTTC. Amino acids: CASSKIGGPGANVLTF.